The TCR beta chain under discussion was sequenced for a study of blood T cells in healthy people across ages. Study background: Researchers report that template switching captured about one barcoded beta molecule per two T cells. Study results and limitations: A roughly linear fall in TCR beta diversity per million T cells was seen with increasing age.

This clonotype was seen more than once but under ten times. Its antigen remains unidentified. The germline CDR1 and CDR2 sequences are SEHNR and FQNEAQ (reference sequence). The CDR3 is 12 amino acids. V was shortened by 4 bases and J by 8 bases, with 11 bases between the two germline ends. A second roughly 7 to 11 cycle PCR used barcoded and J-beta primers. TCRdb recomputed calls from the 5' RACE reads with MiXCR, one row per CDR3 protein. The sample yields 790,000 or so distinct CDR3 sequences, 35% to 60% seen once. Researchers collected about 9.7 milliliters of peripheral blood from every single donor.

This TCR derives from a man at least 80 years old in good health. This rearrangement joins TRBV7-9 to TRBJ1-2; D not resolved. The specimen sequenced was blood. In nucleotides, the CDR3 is TGTGCCAGCAGCTCGGAGTCCTGGGGCTACACCTTC. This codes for CASSSESWGYTF.